The 29 T cell receptor beta chains in this list originate from one sample, sequenced in a study of PD-L1 blockade in urothelial cancer. Assay used: immunoSEQ multiplex PCR; TCRdb lists only in-frame clones, some missing. The table includes 55,000 to 70,000 clones, about 86% detected once. Here the sequenced sample was PBMCs, taken around atezolizumab (anti-PD-L1) treatment. These receptor sequences come from a man in his forties or fifties with urothelial cancer.

There are a few counts of this clone. The chain recombines TRBV28 with TRBJ2-3, with 14 bases identical to TRBD2. The germline V gene encodes CDR1 MDHEN and CDR2 SYDVKM. V was clipped by 7 bases and J by 2 bases; unmatched bases: 11. The length of the CDR3 is 18 residues. CDR3 region: CASTPTSGRALHTDTQYF. The CDR3 coding sequence is TGTGCCAGCACCCCGACTAGCGGGAGGGCCCTACACACAGATACGCAGTATTTT.

The chain employs TRBV7-9 and TRBJ2-1; TRBD2 might be the D (6 bases). Between the trimmed V and J ends, which lost 4 bases and 7 bases, there was a span of 20 bases. The CDR3 totals 16 residues. Germline assignment: CDR1 SEHNR and CDR2 FQNEAQ (reference sequence). CDR3: CASSYHGATGGNEQFF. CDR3 in DNA: TGTGCCAGCAGCTACCATGGCGCCACCGGGGGAAATGAGCAGTTCTTC.

This chain connects TRBV4-1 to TRBJ2-3, with 15 bases that match TRBD2. The junction had 5 bases not matched to a gene; V was cut back by 2 bases and J by 2 bases. The CDR3 length is 18 residues. Germline CDR1 MGHRA, CDR2 YSYEKL. The CDR3 region has the DNA TGCGCCAGCAGCCAAACCGGGACTAGCGGGGGGATCACAGATACGCAGTATTTT. It yields the protein CASSQTGTSGGITDTQYF.

The chain joins TRBV9 to TRBJ2-3; TRBD2 matches 7 bases. V lost 4 bases to trimming and J lost 6 bases; unmatched junction nucleotides: 14. Germline assignment: CDR1 SGDLS and CDR2 YYNGEE. The CDR3 extends over 16 amino acids. The CDR3 region is CASSPASGALSDTQYF. The CDR3 DNA sequence: TGTGCCAGCAGCCCCGCGAGCGGGGCCCTTTCGGATACGCAGTATTTT.

The CDR3 bases are TGTGCCAGCAGTGAAGGGGGACTAGCGACAGATACGCAGTATTTT. It yields the protein CASSEGGLATDTQYF. The chain combines TRBV2 with TRBJ2-3, with 10 nucleotides matching TRBD2. CDR1 is SNHLY, CDR2 FYNNEI, per germline. Trimming at V came to 1 base and at J to 3 bases, leaving 1 base not matched to a gene. The CDR3 consists of 15 residues.

The gene calls are TRBV18 and TRBJ2-3; D not resolved. The CDR3 is made up of 14 amino acids. The germline V and J ends were trimmed by 3 bases and 2 bases, with 9 bases remaining between them. Germline V gene lookup returns CDR1 KGHSH and CDR2 LQKENI. The chain's CDR3 is CASSPKSYTDTQYF. CDR3 bases: TGTGCCAGCTCACCGAAGAGCTACACAGATACGCAGTATTTT.

V is TRBV7-3 and J is TRBJ2-6, with D uncertain. CDR1 SGHTA and CDR2 FQGTGA come from the germline V gene. V gave up 5 bases and J gave up 0 bases, with 5 bases separating them. There are 14 residues in the CDR3. CDR3 bases: TGTGCCAGCAGCCCAGACTCTGGGGCCAACGTCCTGACTTTC. Encoded protein: CASSPDSGANVLTF.

The rearrangement links TRBV6-6 to TRBJ1-3; D is undetermined. CDR3 length: 16 amino acids. Trimming stripped 6 bases from V and 0 bases from J, with 15 bases between. Germline V lookup: CDR1 MNHNY, CDR2 SVGAGI (reference sequence). In DNA form, the CDR3 reads TGTGCCAGCAGCCCCCTGGCCGCAAGCTCTGGAAACACCATATATTTT. It codes for CASSPLAASSGNTIYF.

This clone was detected only once. The V gene is TRBV29-1, the J gene TRBJ2-7, with D tentatively TRBD1 (5 bases). Deletions cut 5 bases from V and 0 bases from J, with 11 bases between. Germline values: CDR1 SQVTM, CDR2 ANQGSEA. CDR3 length: 13 residues. In nucleotides, the CDR3 is TGCAGCGTTAAGACAGCGTCCTCCTACGAGCAGTACTTC. This translates into CSVKTASSYEQYF.

This clone occurred once. In DNA form, the CDR3 reads TGTGCTAGTGGTTCGGACGTACTAGCGGGAGGTTACAATGAGCAGTTCTTC. It specifies CASGSDVLAGGYNEQFF. The V gene is TRBV12-5, the J gene TRBJ2-1, with 12 bases identical to TRBD2. Trimming took 4 bases from V and 4 from J; bases not matched to a gene: 8. This CDR3 has 17 amino acids. Germline V gene lookup returns CDR1 LGHNT and CDR2 FRNRAP.

The chain couples TRBV6-5 to TRBJ2-2, with 10 positions matching TRBD2. The CDR3 loop spans 16 amino acids. Germline V gives CDR1 MNHEY, CDR2 SVGAGI. V dropped 2 bases and J dropped 5; count of bases not matched to a gene: 5. In DNA form, the CDR3 reads TGTGCCAGCAGTTACCATGGACTAGCGGATACCGGGGAGCTGTTTTTT. Its translation: CASSYHGLADTGELFF.

V gene TRBV5-4 combines with J gene TRBJ2-2, with 9 bases fitting TRBD1. The CDR3 loop spans 17 amino acids. CDR1 is SGHNT and CDR2 is YYREEE in the germline V gene (reference sequence). Trimming cost V 3 bases and J 3 bases; bases outside gene matches: 9. The CDR3 DNA reads as TGTGCCAGCAGCTCATACGGGGGACAGGGACACACCGGGGAGCTGTTTTTT. The encoded protein is CASSSYGGQGHTGELFF.

The V call is TRBV19, the J call TRBJ2-1, with TRBD1 matching 7 bases. Looked up from germline, CDR1 is LNHDA and CDR2 is SQIVND (reference sequence). CDR3 size: 13 residues. V trimming: 5 bases; J trimming: 8 bases; junction bases outside the gene matches: 6. The CDR3 region is CASSPGGVDEQFF. The DNA for the CDR3 is TGTGCCAGTAGTCCAGGGGGAGTCGATGAGCAGTTCTTC.

The rearrangement uses TRBV5-1 and TRBJ2-7; 9 bases are shared with TRBD1. The CDR3 runs 14 residues. Germline trimming cut 4 bases from V and 6 bases from J; bases unmatched to any gene: 8. Per the germline V gene, CDR1 is SGHRS and CDR2 is YFSETQ. CDR3 sequence reads: CASSDRDRAGEQYF. In DNA, the CDR3 is TGCGCCAGCAGCGACCGGGACAGGGCAGGCGAGCAGTACTTC.

This clone was observed a few times. The gene calls are TRBV14 and TRBJ2-3; the D gene is possibly TRBD2 (5 bases). Trimming took off 2 bases at V and 6 bases at J, with 12 bases between the two ends. CDR1 and CDR2 (germline): SGHDN, FVKESK. This CDR3 is 14 amino acids long. The CDR3 reads CASSQHITGDTQYF. CDR3 nucleotides: TGTGCCAGCAGCCAACACATTACGGGGGATACGCAGTATTTT.

This chain uses TRBV5-1 with TRBJ2-1, with 10 positions matching TRBD2. The CDR3 has 15 amino acids. Trimming removed 1 base from V and 7 bases from J; junction bases left unmatched: 5. From germline, CDR1 is SGHRS and CDR2 YFSETQ. The CDR3 sequence: CASSLSLAGVNEQFF. CDR3 in DNA: TGCGCCAGCAGCTTGTCTCTAGCGGGAGTTAATGAGCAGTTCTTC.

The chain recombines TRBV4-2 with TRBJ1-5, with 7 bases that match TRBD1. V trimming: 0 bases; J trimming: 6 bases; junction bases outside the gene matches: 8. The CDR3 has 16 amino acids. Germline CDR1 is LGHNA and CDR2 is YNFKEQ. The DNA for the CDR3 is TGTGCCAGCAGCCAAGATGGTAGTAGGGGGCCTCAGCCCCAGCATTTT. Translation gives CASSQDGSRGPQPQHF.

This clone was seen repeatedly, ten times or more. The gene calls are TRBV4-2 and TRBJ2-1, with D perhaps matching TRBD2 (6 bases). CDR3 size: 16 residues. Germline CDR1 is LGHNA and CDR2 is YNFKEQ. V lost 1 base and J lost 0, with 10 bases in between. Here the CDR3 reads CASSQGGTSSYNEQFF. In nucleotides, the CDR3 is TGTGCCAGCAGCCAAGGGGGGACTTCCTCCTACAATGAGCAGTTCTTC.

The CDR3 DNA is TGTGCCAGCTCACCTGGGGGCGGAGAGCAGTTCTTC. As protein: CASSPGGGEQFF. The chain uses TRBV18 and TRBJ2-1, with D perhaps TRBD1 (6 bases). CDR1 and CDR2 from the germline V gene are KGHSH and LQKENI. The ends were cut back, 3 bases at V and 10 bases at J, with 10 bases in the middle. The CDR3 consists of 12 residues.

This sequence joins TRBV5-4 and TRBJ2-3, with 11 positions matching TRBD2. The CDR3 loop spans 16 amino acids. Per germline, CDR1 SGHNT and CDR2 YYREEE (reference sequence). The J segment lost 2 bases and the V segment lost 3 bases, leaving 5 bases of the junction unmatched. The CDR3: CASSSLAGGFTDTQYF. CDR3 bases: TGTGCCAGCAGCTCTCTAGCGGGAGGCTTCACAGATACGCAGTATTTT.

The sample holds a few counts of this clone. A junction end diverges from the germline sequence, so it may reflect a read error. The chain links TRBV19 to TRBJ2-4; tentative D call: TRBD1 (5 bases). The CDR3 spans 16 residues. The V gene's germline CDR1 is LNHDA and CDR2 SQIVND (reference sequence). The CDR3 is CASSVDSYYGKNIQYF. CDR3 DNA sequence: TGTGCCAGTAGTGTAGACAGTTATTATGGCAAAAACATTCAGTACTTC.

This chain connects TRBV7-9 to TRBJ2-7; D is ambiguous. Trimming shortened V by 5 bases and J by 4 bases, and 6 bases separated the two germline ends. Germline CDR1 is SEHNR and CDR2 is FQNEAQ (reference sequence). There are 11 residues in the CDR3. CDR3 region: CASSVMYEQYF. In nucleotides, the CDR3 is TGTGCCAGCAGCGTCATGTACGAGCAGTACTTC.

The CDR3 DNA is TGTGCCAGCAGCTCCCACTTCACGAACACCGGGGAGCTGTTTTTT. Residues: CASSSHFTNTGELFF. V usage is TRBV11-2 and J usage is TRBJ2-2; D unresolved. Trimming cost V 4 bases and J 0 bases, with 9 bases left between them. From germline, CDR1 is SGHAT and CDR2 FQNNGV. The CDR3 consists of 15 residues.

This chain links TRBV5-6 with TRBJ2-7, with 9 bases identical to TRBD2. The CDR3 spans 15 residues. Germline loops: CDR1 SGHDT, CDR2 YYEEEE. The V segment lost 0 bases and the J segment 3 bases; nucleotides outside the gene matches: 4. CDR3 nucleotide sequence: TGTGCCAGCAGCTTGGGACTAGCGGATAACTACGAGCAGTACTTC. It codes for CASSLGLADNYEQYF.

The V and J genes are TRBV27 and TRBJ1-1; D is perhaps TRBD1 (5 bases). This CDR3 is 14 amino acids long. Germline V gene lookup returns CDR1 MNHEY and CDR2 SMNVEV (reference sequence). The V gene lost 6 bases and the J gene lost 0 bases, with 11 bases spanning the gap. CDR3 sequence reads: CASSRGQLNTEAFF. The CDR3, as DNA: TGTGCCAGCAGCCGCGGACAATTGAACACTGAAGCTTTCTTT.

V is TRBV9 and J is TRBJ2-1; 9 bases are shared with TRBD2. Losses at the gene ends were 4 bases for V and 0 bases for J; bases not matched to a gene: 14. This CDR3 region has 19 residues. CDR1 is SGDLS and CDR2 is YYNGEE in the germline V gene. CDR3 sequence (DNA): TGTGCCAGCAGCCCCCCCGGTTGGGCTAGCGGGAACTCCTACAATGAGCAGTTCTTC. Protein sequence: CASSPPGWASGNSYNEQFF.

V is TRBV19 and J is TRBJ2-3, with a tentative D call TRBD2 (6 bases). V was clipped by 6 bases and J by 0 bases, with 13 bases between them. The CDR3 length is 15 residues. In germline, CDR1 is LNHDA, CDR2 SQIVND (reference sequence). CDR3 DNA sequence: TGTGCCAGTAGCATAATCAGCGGGAGCACAGATACGCAGTATTTT. Amino acid sequence: CASSIISGSTDTQYF.

The rearrangement links TRBV4-1 to TRBJ2-3, with 11 bases matching TRBD2. The CDR3 loop spans 17 amino acids. V lost 1 base and J lost 0; bases outside the gene matches: 3. The V gene's germline CDR1 is MGHRA and CDR2 YSYEKL. CDR3 nucleotides: TGCGCCAGCAGCCAAGTCGGGACTAGCGGAAGCACAGATACGCAGTATTTT. It is translated as CASSQVGTSGSTDTQYF.

This clone was detected only a few times. V is TRBV11-3 and J is TRBJ2-3, with D perhaps TRBD1 (6 bases). The CDR3 spans 14 residues. The germline V gene encodes CDR1 SGHNT and CDR2 YENEEA. V was pared by 5 bases and J by 0 bases, with 9 bases between. The CDR3 sequence: CASSPGHSTDTQYF. CDR3 coding DNA: TGTGCCAGCAGCCCGGGACATAGCACAGATACGCAGTATTTT.